The 20 T cell receptor beta chains below all came from one sample that was sequenced in a study of OX40 agonist ivuxolimab in advanced cancers. Sequenced by immunoSEQ multiplex PCR; TCRdb stores in-frame clones only, minus some. The sample shows approximately 70,000 clones, approximately 90% of them seen only once. This material consisted of CD4+ or CD8+ T cells sorted from blood, taken in a trial of the OX40 agonist ivuxolimab. The receptors shown here come from an adult with an advanced solid tumor such as melanoma, head and neck, liver or kidney cancer.

The gene calls are TRBV4-2 and TRBJ2-2; D gene unclear. Germline assignment: CDR1 LGHNA and CDR2 YNFKEQ. This CDR3 has 15 amino acids. Trimming pared 0 bases from V and 1 base from J, leaving 6 bases between. The CDR3 sequence: CASSQEDGNTGELFF. The DNA of the CDR3 is TGTGCCAGCAGCCAAGAAGACGGGAACACCGGGGAGCTGTTTTTT.

This clone was seen only a few times. Within the sample, other DNA sequences also encode this same CDR3. This chain joins TRBV27 and TRBJ1-5; D is possibly TRBD1 (6 bases). Trimming removed 3 bases at V and 1 base at J, with 7 bases between. Germline-derived CDR1 and CDR2 are MNHEY and SMNVEV (reference sequence). The CDR3 loop spans 14 amino acids. The DNA for the CDR3 is TGTGCCAGCAGTTTTCAGGGGAGCAATCAGCCCCAGCATTTT. Translation: CASSFQGSNQPQHF.

This CDR3 is CAISDVGHTEAFF. As DNA, the CDR3 is TGTGCCATCAGTGATGTAGGACACACTGAAGCTTTCTTT. V is TRBV10-3 and J is TRBJ1-1; D is unresolved. CDR3 length: 13 residues. Germline V lookup: CDR1 ENHRY, CDR2 SYGVKD. V lost 3 bases to trimming and J lost 3 bases, with 8 bases between them.

The genes are TRBV9 and TRBJ1-1, with 9 bases fitting TRBD1. This CDR3 comprises 15 residues. Germline lookup yields CDR1 SGDLS and CDR2 YYNGEE. After removal of 3 bases from V and 4 bases from J, the junction contained 7 bases not matched to a gene. CDR3 nucleotide sequence: TGTGCCAGCAGCGATCCGGGACAGGGAGGCACTGAAGCTTTCTTT. Translated, it gives CASSDPGQGGTEAFF.

This chain links TRBV7-9 with TRBJ2-5, with 10 positions matching TRBD2. The CDR3 is 15 residues long. Germline assignment: CDR1 SEHNR and CDR2 FQNEAQ (reference sequence). After removal of 1 base from V and 11 bases from J, the junction contained 10 bases not matched to a gene. Here the CDR3 reads CASSLVASGSREQYF. CDR3 sequence (DNA): TGTGCCAGCAGCTTAGTGGCTAGCGGGAGTAGGGAACAGTACTTC.

The chain joins TRBV5-5 to TRBJ2-3, with TRBD2 matching 7 bases. The V gene end was trimmed by 2 bases and the J gene end by 5 bases; junction bases not matched to a gene: 11. The CDR3 loop spans 16 amino acids. Germline CDR1 SGHKS, CDR2 YYEKEE (reference sequence). The chain's CDR3 is CASSFDFLADQDTQYF. The CDR3 bases are TGTGCCAGCAGCTTCGATTTTCTAGCGGATCAAGATACGCAGTATTTT.

CDR3 bases: TGTGCCACCAGCAGTACTAGCGGGAGGGTTTACGAGCAGTACTTC. Translating it yields CATSSTSGRVYEQYF. V usage is TRBV15 and J usage is TRBJ2-7, with 13 nucleotides matching TRBD2. The CDR3 has 15 residues. Germline CDR1 is LNHNV and CDR2 is YYDKDF (reference sequence). The J segment lost 4 bases and the V segment lost 3 bases, leaving 3 bases of the junction unmatched.

By share, this clone ranks as medium-sized. The chain combines TRBV5-6 with TRBJ1-2, with a weak D call TRBD1 (6 bases). Trimming left V 2 bases short and J 3 bases short, with 11 bases between. Germline CDR1 and CDR2: SGHDT and YYEEEE. CDR3 size: 14 residues. CDR3 residues: CASSLGTKDYGYTF. The CDR3 bases are TGTGCCAGCAGCTTAGGGACAAAGGACTATGGCTACACCTTC.

Only a few counts were recorded for this clone. This CDR3 reads CASSQTVVLGYTF. CDR3 nucleotides: TGTGCCAGCAGCCAAACAGTGGTTCTTGGCTACACCTTC. This chain links TRBV4-2 with TRBJ1-2; unclear D gene. CDR3 length equals 13 residues. V was cut by 2 bases and J by 7 bases, with 11 bases left in between. The germline gives CDR1 LGHNA, CDR2 YNFKEQ.

CDR3 coding DNA: TGTGCCAGCAGTCCCCAGGGAAATCAGCCCCAGCATTTT. Translation gives CASSPQGNQPQHF. This chain joins TRBV27 and TRBJ1-5; weak D call: TRBD1 (5 bases). The germline V and J ends were trimmed by 5 bases and 4 bases, with 9 bases remaining between them. The CDR3 is 13 residues long. Germline lookup yields CDR1 MNHEY and CDR2 SMNVEV (reference sequence).

CDR3 DNA sequence: TGCAGCGGCCAGGGGAGCTCCTACGAGCAGTACTTC. Translation gives CSGQGSSYEQYF. This chain links TRBV29-1 with TRBJ2-7; a weak D match, TRBD1 (6 bases). The V and J ends lost 7 bases and 0 bases respectively, with 10 bases between them. Germline CDR1 SQVTM, CDR2 ANQGSEA. The CDR3 sequence is 12 residues long.

V gene TRBV28 combines with J gene TRBJ2-1; D not resolved. The CDR3 extends over 14 amino acids. Per the germline V gene, CDR1 is MDHEN and CDR2 is SYDVKM. The V gene lost 3 bases and the J gene lost 9 bases, with 15 bases spanning the gap. CDR3 amino acids: CASSFGEISGEQFF. The CDR3, as DNA: TGTGCCAGCAGTTTTGGGGAAATCTCAGGTGAGCAGTTCTTC.

Only a few counts were recorded for this clone. CDR3 in DNA: TGCAGCGTGACAGGGGGCCTCTCCTACGAGCAGTACTTC. Its protein product is CSVTGGLSYEQYF. This chain links TRBV29-1 with TRBJ2-7; 10 nucleotides align to TRBD1. Per germline, CDR1 SQVTM and CDR2 ANQGSEA. The CDR3 length is 13 residues. V shed 6 bases and J 0 bases; nucleotides not matched to a gene: 2.

The chain is built from TRBV19 and TRBJ1-1, with 7 bases aligning to TRBD1. The V gene end was trimmed by 5 bases and the J gene end by 5 bases; junction bases not matched to a gene: 8. The CDR3 extends over 14 amino acids. Germline CDR1 is LNHDA and CDR2 is SQIVND (reference sequence). CDR3: CASSLPGQPTEAFF. In DNA, the CDR3 is TGTGCCAGTAGTTTACCGGGACAGCCGACTGAAGCTTTCTTT.

The rearrangement links TRBV4-1 to TRBJ1-2; D unclear. CDR3 size: 14 residues. The germline CDR1 and CDR2 sequences are MGHRA and YSYEKL. Trimming pared 3 bases from V and 4 bases from J, leaving 12 bases between. CDR3 sequence: CASSHVANSYGYTF. DNA for the CDR3: TGCGCCAGCAGCCACGTGGCGAACAGCTATGGCTACACCTTC.

The rearrangement uses TRBV28 and TRBJ2-7; D uncertain. V shed 0 bases and J shed 0 bases, with 3 bases lying between them. The germline gives CDR1 MDHEN, CDR2 SYDVKM. This CDR3 spans 13 amino acids. CDR3: CASSLWASYEQYF. CDR3 bases: TGTGCCAGCAGTTTATGGGCCTCCTACGAGCAGTACTTC.

This clone was observed a single time. The rearrangement uses TRBV10-3 and TRBJ2-7; 7 nucleotides match TRBD2. V was clipped by 6 bases and J by 4 bases; unmatched bases: 12. CDR3 length: 15 amino acids. CDR1 ENHRY and CDR2 SYGVKD come from the germline V gene. In DNA form, the CDR3 reads TGTGCCATCAGCCCTCCGGGTTGGGAGGGATACGAGCAGTACTTC. It codes for CAISPPGWEGYEQYF.

V usage is TRBV5-6 and J usage is TRBJ2-5; perhaps TRBD1 as D (5 bases). Germline-derived CDR1 and CDR2 are SGHDT and YYEEEE. The CDR3 consists of 14 residues. Trimming shortened V by 2 bases and J by 4 bases, and 12 bases separated the two germline ends. The CDR3, as DNA: TGTGCCAGCAGCTTCAACAGGTGGGGAGAGACCCAGTACTTC. Protein product: CASSFNRWGETQYF.

The chain carries TRBV7-9 and TRBJ2-7, with no clear D. CDR1 is SEHNR and CDR2 is FQNEAQ in the germline V gene (reference sequence). V shed 5 bases and J shed 7 bases, with 9 bases lying between them. This CDR3 is built from 11 residues. The CDR3, as DNA: TGTGCCAGCAGCCCCCAGCCGGAGCAGTACTTC. Protein sequence: CASSPQPEQYF.

The chain links TRBV30 to TRBJ2-3; 10 bases map to TRBD2. The CDR3 is 15 amino acids. Trimming at V came to 2 bases and at J to 1 base, leaving 3 bases not matched to a gene. The V gene's germline CDR1 is GTSNPN and CDR2 SVGIG (reference sequence). The CDR3 DNA follows: TGTGCCTGGAGTCTAGCGGGAGACGGCACAGATACGCAGTATTTT. Translating gives CAWSLAGDGTDTQYF. The full variable domain, in which reference TRBV30 and TRBJ2-3 provide the parts outside the CDR3, is SQTIHQWPATLVQPVGSPLSLECTVEGTSNPNLYWYRQAAGRGLQLLFYSVGIGQISSEVPQNLSASRPQDRQFILSSKKLLLSDSGFYLCAWSLAGDGTDTQYFGPGTRLTVL.